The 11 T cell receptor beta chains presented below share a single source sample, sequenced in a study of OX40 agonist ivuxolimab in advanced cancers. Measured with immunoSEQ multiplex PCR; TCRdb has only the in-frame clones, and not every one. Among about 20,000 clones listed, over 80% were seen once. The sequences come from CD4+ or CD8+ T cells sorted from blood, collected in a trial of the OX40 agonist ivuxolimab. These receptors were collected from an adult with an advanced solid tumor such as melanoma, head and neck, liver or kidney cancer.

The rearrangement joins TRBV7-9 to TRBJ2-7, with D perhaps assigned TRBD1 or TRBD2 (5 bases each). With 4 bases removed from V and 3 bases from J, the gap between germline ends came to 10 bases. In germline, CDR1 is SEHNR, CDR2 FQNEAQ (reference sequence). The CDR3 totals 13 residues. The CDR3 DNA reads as TGTGCCAGCAGCTCCCGGGGCTACTACGAGCAGTACTTC. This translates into CASSSRGYYEQYF.

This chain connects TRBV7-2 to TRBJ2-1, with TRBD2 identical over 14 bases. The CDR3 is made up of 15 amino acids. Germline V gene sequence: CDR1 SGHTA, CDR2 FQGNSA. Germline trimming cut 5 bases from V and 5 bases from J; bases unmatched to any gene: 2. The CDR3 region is CASSQGLAGDNEQFF. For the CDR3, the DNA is TGTGCCAGCAGCCAGGGACTAGCGGGGGACAATGAGCAGTTCTTC. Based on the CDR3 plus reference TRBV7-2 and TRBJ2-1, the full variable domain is GAGVSQSPSNKVTEKGKDVELRCDPISGHTALYWYRQSLGQGLEFLIYFQGNSAPDKSGLPSDRFSAERTGGSVSTLTIQRTQQEDSAVYLCASSQGLAGDNEQFFGPGTRLTVL.

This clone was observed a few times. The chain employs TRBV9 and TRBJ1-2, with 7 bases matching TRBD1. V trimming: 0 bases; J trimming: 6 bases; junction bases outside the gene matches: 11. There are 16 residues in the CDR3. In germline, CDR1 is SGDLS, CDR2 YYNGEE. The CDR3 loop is CASSVARGAGGNGYTF. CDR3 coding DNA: TGTGCCAGCAGCGTAGCCCGGGGCGCAGGGGGAAATGGCTACACCTTC. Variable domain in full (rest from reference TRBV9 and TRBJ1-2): DSGVTQTPKHLITATGQRVTLRCSPRSGDLSVYWYQQSLDQGLQFLIQYYNGEERAKGNILERFSAQQFPDLHSELNLSSLELGDSALYFCASSVARGAGGNGYTFGSGTRLTVV.

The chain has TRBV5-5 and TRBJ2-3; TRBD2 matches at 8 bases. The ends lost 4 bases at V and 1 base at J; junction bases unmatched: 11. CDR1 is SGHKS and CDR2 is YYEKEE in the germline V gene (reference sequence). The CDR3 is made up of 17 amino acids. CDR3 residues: CASSPHLARGGTDTQYF. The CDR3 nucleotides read TGTGCCAGCAGCCCCCACCTGGCGCGGGGGGGCACAGATACGCAGTATTTT.

DNA for the CDR3: TGTGCCAGCAGCGCAAGACAGGTGGAGGGAGATACGCAGTATTTT. This gives the protein CASSARQVEGDTQYF. This chain links TRBV7-9 with TRBJ2-3; D tentatively fits TRBD1 or TRBD2 (6 bases each). CDR3 length: 15 residues. Germline V CDR1 and CDR2: SEHNR, FQNEAQ (reference sequence). Between the trimmed V and J ends, which lost 5 bases and 5 bases, there was a span of 17 bases.

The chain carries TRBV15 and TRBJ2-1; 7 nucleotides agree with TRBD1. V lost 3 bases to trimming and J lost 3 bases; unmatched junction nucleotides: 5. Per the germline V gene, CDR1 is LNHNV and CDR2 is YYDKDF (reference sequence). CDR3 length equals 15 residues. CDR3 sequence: CATSSPDRDYNEQFF. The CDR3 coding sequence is TGTGCCACCAGCAGTCCCGACAGGGACTACAATGAGCAGTTCTTC.

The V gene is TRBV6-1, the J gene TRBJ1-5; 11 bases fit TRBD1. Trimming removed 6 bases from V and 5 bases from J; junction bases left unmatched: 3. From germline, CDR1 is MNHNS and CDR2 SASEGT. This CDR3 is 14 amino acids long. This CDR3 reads CASRGTGGYQPQHF. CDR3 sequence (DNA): TGTGCCAGCAGGGGGACAGGGGGGTATCAGCCCCAGCATTTT.

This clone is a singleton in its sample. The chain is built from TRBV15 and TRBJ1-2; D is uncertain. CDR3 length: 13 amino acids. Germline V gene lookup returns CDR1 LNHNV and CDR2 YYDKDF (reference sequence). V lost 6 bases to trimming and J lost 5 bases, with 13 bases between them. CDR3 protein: CATSAENTYGYTF. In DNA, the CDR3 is TGTGCCACCAGTGCAGAAAATACGTATGGCTACACCTTC. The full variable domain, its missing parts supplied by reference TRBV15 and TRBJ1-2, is DAMVIQNPRYQVTQFGKPVTLSCSQTLNHNVMYWYQQKSSQAPKLLFHYYDKDFNNEADTPDNFQSRRPNTSFCFLDIRSPGLGDTAMYLCATSAENTYGYTFGSGTRLTVV.

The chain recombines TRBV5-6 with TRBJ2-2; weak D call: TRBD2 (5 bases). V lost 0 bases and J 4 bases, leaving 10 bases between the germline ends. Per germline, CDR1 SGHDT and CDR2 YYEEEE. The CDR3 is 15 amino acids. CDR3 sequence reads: CASSLAGVVTGELFF. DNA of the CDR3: TGTGCCAGCAGCTTGGCCGGGGTGGTCACCGGGGAGCTGTTTTTT.

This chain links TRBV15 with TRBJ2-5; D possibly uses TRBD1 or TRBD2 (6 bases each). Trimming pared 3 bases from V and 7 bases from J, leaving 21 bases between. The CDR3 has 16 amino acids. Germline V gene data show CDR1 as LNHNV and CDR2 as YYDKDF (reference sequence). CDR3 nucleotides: TGTGCCACCAGCAGCGGCGAGGGGGGAACCGCCGGGACCCAGTACTTC. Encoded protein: CATSSGEGGTAGTQYF.

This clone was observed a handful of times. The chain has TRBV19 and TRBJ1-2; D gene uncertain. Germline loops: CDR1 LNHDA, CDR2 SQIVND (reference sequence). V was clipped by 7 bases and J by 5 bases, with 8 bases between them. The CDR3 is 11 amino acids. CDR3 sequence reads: CASNGWYGYTF. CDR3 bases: TGTGCCAGTAACGGGTGGTATGGCTACACCTTC.